The 7 T cell receptor beta chains below come from one sample, sequenced in a study of early T cells in non-severe SARS-CoV-2 infection. One entry per CDR3 protein, called by TCRdb with MiXCR from the 5' RACE reads. The sample yields about 90,000 distinct CDR3 sequences, about an eighth seen once. The material was whole blood, obtained at baseline. These TCRs come from an adult who was a healthcare worker with PCR-confirmed SARS-CoV-2 infection or an uninfected control (not recorded which).

This clonotype occurred a few times. The chain is built from TRBV3-1 and TRBJ1-3, with 8 bases matching TRBD1. The CDR3 totals 20 residues. V lost 3 bases, J lost 8 bases, and 24 bases stayed unmatched. Germline-derived CDR1 and CDR2 are LGHDT and YNNKEL (reference sequence). In nucleotides, the CDR3 is TGTGCCAGCAGCCATTTTTTCCCCCGGGGACAGGCTAACCCTCAGGACACCATATATTTT. It yields the protein CASSHFFPRGQANPQDTIYF.

This clonotype was seen only a few times. The rearrangement joins TRBV12-3 or TRBV12-4 to TRBJ1-1; D unresolved. Between the trimmed V and J ends, which lost 3 bases and 1 base, there was a span of 12 bases. This CDR3 has 15 amino acids. The CDR3: CASSLRVRPNTEAFF. Here the CDR3 DNA reads TGTGCCAGCAGTTTGAGGGTAAGGCCGAACACTGAAGCTTTCTTT.

There are many counts of this clonotype. The chain employs TRBV20-1 and TRBJ2-1; tentatively, D is TRBD1 (5 bases). CDR1 DFQATT and CDR2 SNEGSKA come from the germline V gene (reference sequence). This CDR3 has 14 amino acids. The V and J ends lost 5 bases and 7 bases respectively, with 18 bases between them. The CDR3: CSAQPESSGNEQFF. CDR3 nucleotides: TGCAGTGCTCAGCCGGAGAGTTCAGGGAATGAGCAGTTCTTC.

The rearrangement uses TRBV6-1 and TRBJ2-3, with 9 bases fitting TRBD1. V lost 5 bases to trimming and J lost 4 bases; unmatched junction nucleotides: 4. In germline, CDR1 is MNHNS, CDR2 SASEGT. CDR3 length: 14 residues. The CDR3 DNA is TGTGCCAGCAGTCCCCGGACAGGGGCAGATACGCAGTATTTT. Amino acids: CASSPRTGADTQYF.

The table lists this clonotype with a few counts. The rearrangement links TRBV18 to TRBJ1-2; D unresolved. CDR1 KGHSH and CDR2 LQKENI come from the germline V gene. The V gene lost 3 bases and the J gene lost 1 base, with 12 bases spanning the gap. The CDR3 covers 15 residues. This CDR3 is CASSPSDGLNYGYTF. As DNA, the CDR3 is TGTGCCAGCTCACCGTCAGACGGGCTTAACTATGGCTACACCTTC.

This clonotype has a handful of counts. The chain has TRBV27 and TRBJ2-1; 11 bases match TRBD1. CDR1 is MNHEY and CDR2 is SMNVEV in the germline V gene (reference sequence). The CDR3 has 18 residues. The junction had 9 bases not matched to a gene; V was cut back by 5 bases and J by 0 bases. CDR3 nucleotide sequence: TGTGCCAGCAGTGGCGGGACAGGGGGACGGAGCTCCTACAATGAGCAGTTCTTC. It encodes CASSGGTGGRSSYNEQFF.

This clonotype was seen a few times. The chain combines TRBV28 with TRBJ2-7, with D unresolved. The CDR3 consists of 11 residues. Trimming left V 10 bases short and J 3 bases short, with 10 bases between. The germline V gene has CDR1 MDHEN and CDR2 SYDVKM. CDR3 sequence: CATRGSYEQYF. DNA for the CDR3: TGTGCCACCAGAGGAAGCTACGAGCAGTACTTC. Full variable domain (missing parts from reference TRBV28 and TRBJ2-7): DVKVTQSSRYLVKRTGEKVFLECVQDMDHENMFWYRQDPGLGLRLIYFSYDVKMKEKGDIPEGYSVSREKKERFSLILESASTNQTSMYLCATRGSYEQYFGPGTRLTVT.